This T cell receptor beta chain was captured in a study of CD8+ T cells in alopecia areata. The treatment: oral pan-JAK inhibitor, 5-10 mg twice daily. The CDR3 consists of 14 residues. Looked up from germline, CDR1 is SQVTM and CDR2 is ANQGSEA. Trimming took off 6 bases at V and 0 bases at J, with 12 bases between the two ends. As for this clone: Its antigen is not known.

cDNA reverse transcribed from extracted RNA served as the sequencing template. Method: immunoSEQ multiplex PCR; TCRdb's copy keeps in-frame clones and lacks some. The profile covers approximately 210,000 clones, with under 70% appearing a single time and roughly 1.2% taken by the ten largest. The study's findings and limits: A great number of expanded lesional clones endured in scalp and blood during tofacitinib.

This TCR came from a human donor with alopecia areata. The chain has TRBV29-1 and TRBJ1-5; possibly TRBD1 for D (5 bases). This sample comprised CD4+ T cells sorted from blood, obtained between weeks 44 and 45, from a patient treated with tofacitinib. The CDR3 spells CSVQELNSNQPQHF. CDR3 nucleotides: TGCAGCGTACAGGAGTTGAATAGCAATCAGCCCCAGCATTTT.